A few counts support the clone carrying this T cell receptor (beta chain). Antigen: not known. This sample is part of a study of blood T cells in healthy people across ages. Findings of the study overall: Researchers said unsorted PBMCs prevented a conclusive naive versus antigen-experienced comparison.

Extraction of total RNA produced a minimum of 5 micrograms from each sample. A sample-barcoded 5' primer and a J-beta primer mix were used in a second PCR of roughly 7 to 11 cycles. Any given sample supplied a minimum of 3 million CDR3-containing paired-end reads. TCRdb called the 5' RACE reads again in MiXCR, with one record for every CDR3 protein. The table includes around 1,900,000 distinct CDR3 sequences, about two fifths detected once. The TCR sequence derives from a human donor in good health. The sequenced material came from blood.

Here the CDR3 DNA reads TGTGCCAGCAGCCAAGCCAGCCCCGGGCCTCAGTACTTC. Its protein is CASSQASPGPQYF. The chain links TRBV3-1 to TRBJ2-5, with D uncertain. The CDR3 length is 13 residues. Trimming removed 1 base at V and 11 bases at J, with 14 bases between. The germline V gene encodes CDR1 LGHDT and CDR2 YNNKEL (reference sequence).